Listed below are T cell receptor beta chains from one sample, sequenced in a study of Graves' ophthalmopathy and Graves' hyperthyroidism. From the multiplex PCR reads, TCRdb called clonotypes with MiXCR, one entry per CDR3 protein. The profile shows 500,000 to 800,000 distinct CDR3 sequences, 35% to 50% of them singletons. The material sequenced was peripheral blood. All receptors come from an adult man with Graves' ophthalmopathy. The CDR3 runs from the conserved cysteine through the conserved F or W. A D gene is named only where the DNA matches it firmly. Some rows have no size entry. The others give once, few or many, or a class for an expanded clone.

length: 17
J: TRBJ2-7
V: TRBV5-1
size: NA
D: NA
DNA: TGCGCCAGCAGCCCAGGGCTTCGAGGAGCGAACTCCTACGAGCAGTACTTC
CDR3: CASSPGLRGANSYEQYF

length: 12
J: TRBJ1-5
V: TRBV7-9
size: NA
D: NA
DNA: TGTGCCAGCAAAAAAAGCAATCAGCCCCAGCATTTT
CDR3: CASKKSNQPQHF

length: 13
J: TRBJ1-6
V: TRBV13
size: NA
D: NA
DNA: TGTGCCAGCAGCTTAGGATGGGGATCACCCCTCCACTTT
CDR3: CASSLGWGSPLHF

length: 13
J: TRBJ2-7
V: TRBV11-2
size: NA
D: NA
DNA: TGTGCCAGCACCTGGAACCGGTTCTACGAGCAGTACTTC
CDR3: CASTWNRFYEQYF

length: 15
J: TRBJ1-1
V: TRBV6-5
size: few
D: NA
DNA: TGTGCCAGCAGGACAACACCAACCGAGAACACTGAAGCTTTCTTT
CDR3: CASRTTPTENTEAFF

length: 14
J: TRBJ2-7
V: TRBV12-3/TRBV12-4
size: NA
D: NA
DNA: TGTGCCAGCAGTTTTCTTCAGGGGGGGGGAGATCGGTACTTC
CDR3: CASSFLQGGGDRYF

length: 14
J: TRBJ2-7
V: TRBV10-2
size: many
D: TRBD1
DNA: TGCGCCAGCAGGATCCGGGACAGCTCCTACGAGCAGTACTTC
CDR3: CASRIRDSSYEQYF

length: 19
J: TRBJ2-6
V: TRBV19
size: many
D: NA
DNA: TGTGCCAGTAGTGGCTCCGGACTGTCCCCCTACTCTGGGGCCAACGTCCTGACTTTC
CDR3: CASSGSGLSPYSGANVLTF

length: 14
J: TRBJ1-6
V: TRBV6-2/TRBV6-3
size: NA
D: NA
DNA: TGTGCCAGCTCACCGGACGGTGGATATTCACCCCTCCACTTT
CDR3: CASSPDGGYSPLHF

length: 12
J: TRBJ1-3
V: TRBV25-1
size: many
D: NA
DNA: TGTGCCAGCAGGTCGCAGGGAAACACCATATATTTT
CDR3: CASRSQGNTIYF

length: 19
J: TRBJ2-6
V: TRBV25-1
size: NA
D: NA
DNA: TGTGCCAGCAGTGAATCCCCGAGGGTCGGGCGGTCTGGGGCCAACGTCCTGACTTTC
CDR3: CASSESPRVGRSGANVLTF

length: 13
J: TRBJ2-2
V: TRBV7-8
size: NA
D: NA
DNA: TGTGCCTGGGGTACATCAAACACCGGGGAGCTGTTTTTT
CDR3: CAWGTSNTGELFF

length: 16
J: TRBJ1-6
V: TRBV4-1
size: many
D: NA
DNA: TGCGCCAGCAGCCAAGATGTAGGGTCCGTGGGCTCACCCCTCCACTTT
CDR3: CASSQDVGSVGSPLHF

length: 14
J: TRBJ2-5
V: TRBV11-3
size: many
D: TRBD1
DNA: TGTGCCAGCAGCCAATGGACAGGCCAAGAGACCCAGTACTTC
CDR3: CASSQWTGQETQYF

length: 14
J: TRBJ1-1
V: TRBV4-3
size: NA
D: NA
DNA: TGCGCCAGCAGCCAAGATCAGGGCTACACTGAAGCTTTCTTT
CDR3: CASSQDQGYTEAFF

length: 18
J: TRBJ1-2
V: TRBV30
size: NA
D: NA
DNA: TGTGCCTGGAGTGTTGGGGTAGGGAAAGGGAGAAGTAACTATGGCTACACCTTC
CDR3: CAWSVGVGKGRSNYGYTF

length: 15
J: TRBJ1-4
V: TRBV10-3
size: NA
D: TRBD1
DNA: TGTGCCATCAGTGAGTCGAAACAGGGGGCTGAAAAACTGTTTTTT
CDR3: CAISESKQGAEKLFF

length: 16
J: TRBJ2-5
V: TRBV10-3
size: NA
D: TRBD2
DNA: TGTGCCATCACCGGGGCCCCGGGACTAGAAGGGGAGACCCAGTACTTC
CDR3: CAITGAPGLEGETQYF

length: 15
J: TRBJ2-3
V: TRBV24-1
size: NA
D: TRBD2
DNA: TGTGCCACCAGTCGGTGGGGGGGAACCACAGATACGCAGTATTTT
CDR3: CATSRWGGTTDTQYF

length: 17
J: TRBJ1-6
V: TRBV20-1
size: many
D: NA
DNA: TGCAGTGCTAGAGCCAGGGACACATCCTCTTTTGGTTCACCCCTCCACTTT
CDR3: CSARARDTSSFGSPLHF

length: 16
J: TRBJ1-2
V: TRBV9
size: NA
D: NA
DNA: TGCGCCAGCAGCCAAACTCCGGCCAGGAACCTCTATGGCTACACCTTC
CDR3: CASSQTPARNLYGYTF

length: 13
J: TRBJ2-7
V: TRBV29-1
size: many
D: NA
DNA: TGCAGCGTTGAGCACAGCCAGACCTACGAGCAGTACTTC
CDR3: CSVEHSQTYEQYF

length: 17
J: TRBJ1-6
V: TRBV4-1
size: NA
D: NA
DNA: TGCGCCAGCAGCCAAGGGAGACAGCGGATATTAAATTCACCCCTCCACTTT
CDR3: CASSQGRQRILNSPLHF

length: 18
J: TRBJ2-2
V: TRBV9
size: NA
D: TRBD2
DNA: TGTGCCAGCAGCGTAGATCAGTCGGAGGGGATACTAGCGGGGGAGCTGTTTTTT
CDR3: CASSVDQSEGILAGELFF

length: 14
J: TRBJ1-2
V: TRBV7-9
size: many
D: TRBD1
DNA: TGTGCCAGCAGCACAGCGGACAGGGGACGAGGCTACACCTTC
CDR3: CASSTADRGRGYTF

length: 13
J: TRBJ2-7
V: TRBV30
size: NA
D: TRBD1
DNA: TGTGCCTCGACCCGGGACAGGGGAAGCGAGCAGTACTTC
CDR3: CASTRDRGSEQYF

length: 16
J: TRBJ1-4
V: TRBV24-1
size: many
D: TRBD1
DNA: TGTGCCACCAGTGATTTTCGTGGGACAGGGAATGAAAAACTGTTTTTT
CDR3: CATSDFRGTGNEKLFF

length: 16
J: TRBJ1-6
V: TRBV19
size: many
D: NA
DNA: TGTGCCAGTAGTATAAGACCAGGGAAAGGCGATTCACCCCTCCACTTT
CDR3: CASSIRPGKGDSPLHF

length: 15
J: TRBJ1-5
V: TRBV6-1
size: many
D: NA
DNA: TGTGCCAGCAGTGCTTCGACAGGTAGCAATCAGCCCCAGCATTTT
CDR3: CASSASTGSNQPQHF

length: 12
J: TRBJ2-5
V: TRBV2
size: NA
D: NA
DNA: TGTGCCAGCCGGTGGAGTGCCGAGACCCAGTACTTC
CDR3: CASRWSAETQYF

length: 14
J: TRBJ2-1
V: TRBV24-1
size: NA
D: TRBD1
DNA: TGTGCCACCAGTGAGGGACAGGCTCGCTATGAGCAGTTCTTC
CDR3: CATSEGQARYEQFF

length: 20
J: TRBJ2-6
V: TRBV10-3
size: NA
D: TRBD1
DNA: TGTGCCAGCAGTTACTCTCGGCGGGACAGGGGGCCTGCTGGGGCCAACGTCCTGACTTTC
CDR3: CASSYSRRDRGPAGANVLTF

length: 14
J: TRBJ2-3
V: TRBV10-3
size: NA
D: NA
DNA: TGTGCCGGCAGTTTCGGGGACTCCCCCCAGGGGCAGTATTTT
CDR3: CAGSFGDSPQGQYF

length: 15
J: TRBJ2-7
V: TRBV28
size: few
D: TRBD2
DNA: TGTGCCAGCAGTTTAACGGGTAGCGGGAGCGACGAGCAGTACTTC
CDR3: CASSLTGSGSDEQYF

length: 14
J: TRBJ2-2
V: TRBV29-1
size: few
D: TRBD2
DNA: TGCAGCGGGGGGAGGGGTGGAGACACCGGGGAGCTGTTTTTT
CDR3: CSGGRGGDTGELFF

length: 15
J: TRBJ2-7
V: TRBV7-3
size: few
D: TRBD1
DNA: TGTGCCAGCAGTCCCCTCACAGGGGAGCGGTACGAGCAGTACTTC
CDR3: CASSPLTGERYEQYF

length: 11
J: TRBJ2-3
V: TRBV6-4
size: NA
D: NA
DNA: TGTGCCACCGCCTCCTCAGATACGCAGTATTTT
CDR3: CATASSDTQYF

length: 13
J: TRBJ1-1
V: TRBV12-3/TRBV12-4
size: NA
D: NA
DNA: TGTGCCAGCAGCTCCTCAGGGCTGGCTGAAGCTTTCTTT
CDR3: CASSSSGLAEAFF

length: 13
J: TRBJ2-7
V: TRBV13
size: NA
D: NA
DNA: TGTGCCAGCAGCCCGGGACATTTCTACGGGCAGTACTTC
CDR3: CASSPGHFYGQYF

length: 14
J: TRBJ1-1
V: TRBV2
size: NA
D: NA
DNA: TGTGCCAGCAGTGTACAGGACCTGAACACTGAAGCTTTCTTT
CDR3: CASSVQDLNTEAFF

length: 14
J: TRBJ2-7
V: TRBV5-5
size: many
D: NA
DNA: TGTGCCAGCAGCTTTCTGCAGAGGCCCTACGAGCAGTACTTC
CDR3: CASSFLQRPYEQYF

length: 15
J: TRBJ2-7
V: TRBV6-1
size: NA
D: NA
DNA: TGTGCCAGCAGTTACTCGGTGGGCACGGAGAACGAGCAGTACTTC
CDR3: CASSYSVGTENEQYF

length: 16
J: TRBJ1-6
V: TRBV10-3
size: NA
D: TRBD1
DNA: TGTGCCATCAGTCTCGCCACGGACAGGGGCCCGCTCCCCCTCCACTTT
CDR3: CAISLATDRGPLPLHF

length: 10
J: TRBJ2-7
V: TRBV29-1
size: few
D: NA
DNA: TGCAGCGTAGTAGGTGGCGAGCAGTACTTC
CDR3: CSVVGGEQYF

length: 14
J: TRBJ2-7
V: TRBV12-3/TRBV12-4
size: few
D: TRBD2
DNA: TGTGCCAGCAGTGCCCTAGCGGGGTTTGACGAGCAGTACTTC
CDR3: CASSALAGFDEQYF

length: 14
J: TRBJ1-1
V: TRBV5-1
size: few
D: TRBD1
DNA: TGCGCCAGCAACCACAGGGGTTCTGACACTGAAGCTTTCTTT
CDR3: CASNHRGSDTEAFF

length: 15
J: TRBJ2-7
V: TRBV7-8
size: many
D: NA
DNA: TGTGCCAGCAGCTTAGCAGCGGACACCACCTACGAGCAGTACTTC
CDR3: CASSLAADTTYEQYF

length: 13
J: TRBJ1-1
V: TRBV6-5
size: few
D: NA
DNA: TGTGCCTTAATGGGGGAGGGAAACACTGAAGCTTTCTTT
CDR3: CALMGEGNTEAFF